A single TCR beta chain is shown here with its context. Per the original data handling: By means of reference gene primer amplification, nucleated cell counts were estimated. TCRdb keeps only in-frame clones here, not all; method: immunoSEQ multiplex PCR. V, J and clone size are taken as reported in that table, and D and trimming were inferred from the DNA itself. The sample consists of more than 75,000 clones, 88% of them appearing once. The sample originates from a study of blood T cell repertoires in COVID-19. The receptor comes from a woman of 80 years or more with acute or convalescent COVID-19. The source material was peripheral blood.

The CDR3 nucleotides read TGTGCCAGCGCCCCAAGCGGGAGTGGTGAGCAGTTCTTC. Its translation: CASAPSGSGEQFF. The J gene is TRBJ2-1, the V gene TRBV11-3; 8 positions match TRBD2. CDR1 and CDR2 (germline): SGHNT, YENEEA. The junction had 9 bases not matched to a gene; V was cut back by 8 bases and J by 9 bases. CDR3 length equals 13 residues.